The 22 T cell receptor beta chains below were found in one sample sequenced in a study of CD8 T cells in ankylosing spondylitis. TCRdb reanalysed the 5' RACE reads using MiXCR and keeps one entry per CDR3 protein. The sample lists about 420,000 distinct CDR3 sequences, 20% to 25% occurring once. Study outcomes and limitations: For ankylosing spondylitis blood, a TCR beta motif of several highly homologous variants appeared characteristic.

Their cognate antigens are unknown. The sample comprised blood, either unsorted or a sorted T cell fraction (not recorded which). The receptors shown here come from a male donor with ankylosing spondylitis.

J is TRBJ2-1 and V is TRBV20-1; D gene ambiguous. V shed 5 bases and J shed 4 bases, with 9 bases lying between them. Germline CDR1 DFQATT, CDR2 SNEGSKA (reference sequence). The CDR3 runs 12 residues. Written as DNA, the CDR3 is TGCAGTGCTGAAGGGCGTTACAATGAGCAGTTCTTC. Residues: CSAEGRYNEQFF.

The table lists this clonotype with a few counts. V and J are TRBV7-2 and TRBJ1-1; TRBD1 is a possible D gene (5 bases). Between the trimmed V and J ends, which lost 1 base and 10 bases, there was a span of 7 bases. CDR3 length: 11 amino acids. Germline-derived CDR1 and CDR2 are SGHTA and FQGNSA. The CDR3 loop reads CASSLGGSAFF. The CDR3 nucleotides are TGTGCCAGCAGCTTAGGGGGGTCAGCTTTCTTT.

This chain uses TRBV7-9 with TRBJ2-2; the D gene is possibly TRBD2 (6 bases). CDR3 length: 15 amino acids. V dropped 5 bases and J dropped 1 base, with 11 bases sitting between them. The germline CDR1 and CDR2 sequences are SEHNR and FQNEAQ (reference sequence). The CDR3 nucleotides read TGTGCCAGCAGCAATCCGGAGGGGAACACCGGGGAGCTGTTTTTT. It translates to CASSNPEGNTGELFF.

The chain employs TRBV11-3 and TRBJ2-1; possible D gene TRBD2, 6 bases. The CDR3 consists of 14 residues. Trimming cost V 8 bases and J 1 base, with 12 bases left between them. The germline gives CDR1 SGHNT, CDR2 YENEEA. The CDR3 loop reads CASGAGGSYNEQFF. In DNA form, the CDR3 reads TGTGCCAGCGGGGCAGGAGGGTCCTACAATGAGCAGTTCTTC.

This sequence joins TRBV11-2 and TRBJ2-3; no clear D. The CDR3 is made up of 12 amino acids. V lost 8 bases and J 6 bases, leaving 12 bases between the germline ends. Germline V CDR1 and CDR2: SGHAT, FQNNGV. CDR3 region: CASRSPEDTQYF. As DNA, the CDR3 is TGTGCCAGCCGAAGCCCGGAGGATACGCAGTATTTT.

This clonotype was seen only a few times. The rearrangement links TRBV6-5 to TRBJ2-1; 8 bases are shared with TRBD2. CDR1 and CDR2 from the germline V gene are MNHEY and SVGAGI. V was clipped by 4 bases and J by 1 base; unmatched bases: 12. The CDR3 has 18 amino acids. CDR3 in DNA: TGTGCCAGCAGTTTCCCTGAGGGAGCGGGGGTTTCCTACAATGAGCAGTTCTTC. This codes for CASSFPEGAGVSYNEQFF.

The chain uses TRBV7-2 and TRBJ1-4; D remains ambiguous. The CDR3 is 15 amino acids. V lost 5 bases and J 0 bases, leaving 10 bases between the germline ends. CDR1 and CDR2 from the germline V gene are SGHTA and FQGNSA. CDR3 amino acids: CASSPRGPTNEKLFF. CDR3 DNA sequence: TGTGCCAGCAGCCCCCGAGGACCAACTAATGAAAAACTGTTTTTT.

This clonotype was detected ten times or more. The chain combines TRBV5-1 with TRBJ2-3, with no clear D. The length of the CDR3 is 14 residues. Trimming removed 1 base at V and 2 bases at J, with 8 bases between. Germline values: CDR1 SGHRS, CDR2 YFSETQ. The CDR3 sequence: CASSLMDLTDTQYF. CDR3 nucleotide sequence: TGCGCCAGCAGCTTGATGGACCTCACAGATACGCAGTATTTT. Full variable domain (rest looked up from reference TRBV5-1 and TRBJ2-3): KAGVTQTPRYLIKTRGQQVTLSCSPISGHRSVSWYQQTPGQGLQFLFEYFSETQRNKGNFPGRFSGRQFSNSRSEMNVSTLELGDSALYLCASSLMDLTDTQYFGPGTRLTVL.

This clonotype has more than one count but fewer than ten. The chain employs TRBV5-1 and TRBJ1-5; D remains ambiguous. This CDR3 comprises 15 residues. CDR1 is SGHRS, CDR2 YFSETQ, per germline. V lost 0 bases and J 2 bases, leaving 9 bases between the germline ends. The CDR3 DNA follows: TGCGCCAGCAGCTTGGTGCCGGCGGGCAATCAGCCCCAGCATTTT. It encodes CASSLVPAGNQPQHF.

This clonotype came up many times. This chain uses TRBV12-3 or TRBV12-4 with TRBJ1-2, with a possible D match to TRBD1 (5 bases). Trimming removed 2 bases from V and 6 bases from J, with 13 bases in between. The CDR3 is 14 amino acids. The CDR3, as DNA: TGTGCCAGCAGTTTAATCTTGGCAGGGAATGGCTACACCTTC. Its translation is CASSLILAGNGYTF.

The chain is built from TRBV20-1 and TRBJ2-2; 11 nucleotides align to TRBD2. Germline V gene data show CDR1 as DFQATT and CDR2 as SNEGSKA (reference sequence). CDR3 length: 16 residues. V dropped 2 bases and J dropped 1; count of bases not matched to a gene: 3. CDR3 amino acids: CSARPGTSGNTGELFF. In DNA form, the CDR3 reads TGCAGTGCTAGACCCGGGACTAGCGGGAACACCGGGGAGCTGTTTTTT.

The rearrangement joins TRBV15 to TRBJ2-5; D not certain. Trimming pared 1 base from V and 1 base from J, leaving 10 bases between. CDR3 length equals 15 residues. Germline V CDR1 and CDR2: LNHNV, YYDKDF (reference sequence). The CDR3 DNA reads as TGTGCCACCAGCAGAGTGGGAACTACCCAAGAGACCCAGTACTTC. It codes for CATSRVGTTQETQYF.

This CDR3 reads CASSYSRDSPLHF. The CDR3 coding sequence is TGTGCCAGCAGTTACTCTAGGGATTCACCCCTCCACTTT. The chain combines TRBV6-5 with TRBJ1-6; the D is unclear. The germline CDR1 and CDR2 sequences are MNHEY and SVGAGI. V was trimmed by 0 bases and J by 8 bases, leaving 5 bases between them. The CDR3 is made up of 13 amino acids.

This clonotype has only a few counts. This chain links TRBV2 with TRBJ1-5, with D possibly being TRBD1 (6 bases). Germline assignment: CDR1 SNHLY and CDR2 FYNNEI. The CDR3 sequence is 13 residues long. Trimming shortened V by 6 bases and J by 3 bases, and 9 bases separated the two germline ends. Here the CDR3 DNA reads TGTGCCAGCAGGATGGGGGCCAATCAGCCCCAGCATTTT. It codes for CASRMGANQPQHF.

The CDR3, as DNA: TGCGCCAGCAGCTTTCGTGAGGGCGAACCCCAGCATTTT. Protein sequence: CASSFREGEPQHF. The J gene is TRBJ1-5, the V gene TRBV5-1; D is uncertain. This CDR3 comprises 13 residues. The germline gives CDR1 SGHRS, CDR2 YFSETQ. Trimming removed 2 bases at V and 10 bases at J, with 13 bases between.

This clonotype has only a few counts. This rearrangement joins TRBV29-1 to TRBJ1-2, with 7 positions matching TRBD1. Germline CDR1 SQVTM, CDR2 ANQGSEA. V shed 3 bases and J 6 bases; nucleotides not matched to a gene: 7. This CDR3 region has 13 residues. CDR3 in amino acids: CSVDPAGGNGYTF. As DNA, the CDR3 is TGCAGCGTTGACCCCGCAGGGGGAAATGGCTACACCTTC.

This clonotype came up a few times. The CDR3, as DNA: TGTGCCAGCAGGAGCCGGGGCACAGATACGCAGTATTTT. Residues: CASRSRGTDTQYF. The V gene is TRBV12-3 or TRBV12-4, the J gene TRBJ2-3, with D hard to call. V dropped 6 bases and J dropped 1 base, with 8 bases sitting between them. The length of the CDR3 is 13 residues.

The V gene is TRBV19, the J gene TRBJ1-1; D gene ambiguous. The CDR3 is 13 residues long. Germline CDR1 is LNHDA and CDR2 is SQIVND (reference sequence). Between the trimmed V and J ends, which lost 5 bases and 2 bases, there was a span of 9 bases. The CDR3 DNA follows: TGTGCCAGTAGTGCTCCTTTAAACACTGAAGCTTTCTTT. Residues: CASSAPLNTEAFF. The full variable domain, completed using reference TRBV19 and TRBJ1-1, is DGGITQSPKYLFRKEGQNVTLSCEQNLNHDAMYWYRQDPGQGLRLIYYSQIVNDFQKGDIAEGYSVSREKKESFPLTVTSAQKNPTAFYLCASSAPLNTEAFFGQGTRLTVV.

The chain is built from TRBV28 and TRBJ2-1, with 8 bases that match TRBD2. This CDR3 region has 17 residues. V lost 3 bases, J lost 0 bases, and 7 bases stayed unmatched. CDR1 is MDHEN and CDR2 is SYDVKM in the germline V gene. The CDR3 here is CASSLAGGFSSYNEQFF. DNA of the CDR3: TGTGCCAGCAGTTTGGCGGGAGGTTTCAGCTCCTACAATGAGCAGTTCTTC.

This chain links TRBV7-6 with TRBJ2-7, with 7 bases fitting TRBD1. The germline gives CDR1 SGHVS, CDR2 FNYEAQ. This CDR3 has 14 residues. The J segment lost 5 bases and the V segment lost 5 bases, leaving 9 bases of the junction unmatched. The CDR3 nucleotides read TGTGCCAGCAGCCTAACAGGGGAAATCGACGAGCAGTACTTC. This sequence encodes CASSLTGEIDEQYF.

J is TRBJ1-3 and V is TRBV12-3 or TRBV12-4, with D uncertain. Trimming stripped 7 bases from V and 0 bases from J, with 10 bases between. The length of the CDR3 is 14 residues. CDR3 coding DNA: TGTGCCAGCACCCCGGGCCGCTCTGGAAACACCATATATTTT. Translation gives CASTPGRSGNTIYF.

The chain is built from TRBV5-1 and TRBJ2-7, with unresolved D. CDR3 length: 16 residues. Trimming took off 3 bases at V and 0 bases at J, with 16 bases between the two ends. Germline-derived CDR1 and CDR2 are SGHRS and YFSETQ. CDR3 loop: CASSSRVGLNSYEQYF. The CDR3, as DNA: TGCGCCAGCAGCTCCCGGGTTGGGCTAAACTCCTACGAGCAGTACTTC.